Below are 5 T cell receptor beta chains sequenced from a single sample in a study of blood T cells in healthy people across ages. Combining a sample-barcoded 5' primer with a J-beta primer mix, a second PCR ran for roughly 7 to 12 cycles. TCRdb itself ran the 5' RACE reads through MiXCR, one entry per CDR3 protein. Here the sample spans some 800,000 distinct CDR3 sequences, 20% to 30% being singletons. These data also featured in a second study, about T cells of mothers and their children.

Sequenced material: blood. Receptor source: a boy aged 10-17 years in good health.

The chain carries TRBV5-1 and TRBJ1-4, with TRBD1 matching over 9 bases. J was trimmed by 7 bases and V by 4 bases; bases with no gene match: 8. The CDR3 runs 15 residues. Germline lookup yields CDR1 SGHRS and CDR2 YFSETQ. CDR3 residues: CASSIWTGDGEKLFF. CDR3 bases: TGCGCCAGCAGCATATGGACAGGGGATGGTGAAAAACTGTTTTTT.

V usage is TRBV28 and J usage is TRBJ2-1; D perhaps matches TRBD1 (6 bases). The assigned J gene may be wrong: the sequence end matches TRBJ2-7 better. The germline V gene has CDR1 MDHEN and CDR2 SYDVKM. This CDR3 has 13 amino acids. CDR3 DNA: TGTGCCAGCAGTATACCCTACAGGGTCGAGCAGTACTTC. Translated: CASSIPYRVEQYF.

This chain links TRBV29-1 with TRBJ1-1; the D is unclear. Deletions cut 3 bases from V and 0 bases from J, with 5 bases between. Germline V gene lookup returns CDR1 SQVTM and CDR2 ANQGSEA. The CDR3 spans 12 residues. The CDR3 is CSVDSLNTEAFF. In nucleotides, the CDR3 is TGCAGCGTTGATTCTCTGAACACTGAAGCTTTCTTT.

The V call is TRBV5-1, the J call TRBJ2-5; 8 bases agree with TRBD1. The J segment lost 5 bases and the V segment lost 7 bases, leaving 13 bases of the junction unmatched. The CDR3 sequence is 15 residues long. Germline V gives CDR1 SGHRS, CDR2 YFSETQ. The CDR3 DNA sequence: TGCGCCAGCGGCGGACAGGGTATACGTGGGGAGACCCAGTACTTC. This translates into CASGGQGIRGETQYF. Based on the CDR3 plus reference TRBV5-1 and TRBJ2-5, the full variable domain is KAGVTQTPRYLIKTRGQQVTLSCSPISGHRSVSWYQQTPGQGLQFLFEYFSETQRNKGNFPGRFSGRQFSNSRSEMNVSTLELGDSALYLCASGGQGIRGETQYFGPGTRLLVL.

The chain combines TRBV6-5 with TRBJ1-2; maybe TRBD1 (6 bases). Per germline, CDR1 MNHEY and CDR2 SVGAGI. This CDR3 has 14 amino acids. Trimming shortened V by 6 bases and J by 4 bases, and 15 bases separated the two germline ends. CDR3 bases: TGTGCCAGCAGAGATAGGACAGCTATCTATGGCTACACCTTC. Protein product: CASRDRTAIYGYTF.